The T cell receptor beta chain described here comes from a study of beta chain features in type 1 diabetes. Study-level points and caveats: Compared to healthy donors, patients appeared to have naive, central memory and Treg TCRB repertoires that were more alike.

The investigators reverse transcribed all of the isolated RNA, so they sequenced expressed TCRB transcripts. Method: immunoSEQ multiplex PCR; TCRdb's copy keeps in-frame clones and lacks some. The profile shows about 150,000 clones, roughly 53% of them singletons. Between the trimmed V and J ends, which lost 0 bases and 2 bases, there was a span of 8 bases. Germline V gives CDR1 ENHRY, CDR2 SYGVKD. CDR3 length: 15 residues. About this clone: Its specificity is not known.

The chain has TRBV10-3 and TRBJ1-5; D ambiguous. Sample: Tregs from blood. The TCR was taken from a man younger than 35 in good health. CDR3 sequence (DNA): TGTGCCATCAGTGAGTCGAGCCATGGCAATCAGCCCCAGCATTTT. Translated: CAISESSHGNQPQHF.